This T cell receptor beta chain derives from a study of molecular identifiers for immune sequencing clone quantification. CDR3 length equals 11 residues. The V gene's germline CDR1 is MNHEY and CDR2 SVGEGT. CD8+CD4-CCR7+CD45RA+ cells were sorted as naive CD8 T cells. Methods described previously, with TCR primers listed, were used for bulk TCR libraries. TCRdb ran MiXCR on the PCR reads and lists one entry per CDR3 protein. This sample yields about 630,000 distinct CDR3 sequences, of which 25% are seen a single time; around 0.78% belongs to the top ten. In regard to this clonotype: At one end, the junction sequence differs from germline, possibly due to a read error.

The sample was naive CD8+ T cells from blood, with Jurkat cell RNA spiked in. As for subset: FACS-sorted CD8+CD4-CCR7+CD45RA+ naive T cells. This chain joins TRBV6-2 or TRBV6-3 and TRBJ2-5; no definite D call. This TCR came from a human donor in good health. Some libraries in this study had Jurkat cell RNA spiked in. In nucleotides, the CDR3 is TGTGCCAGCAGTTACGGAGAGCCCCAGTACTTC. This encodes CASSYGEPQYF.